What follows is one T cell receptor beta chain and its context. The entry originates in a study of blood T cell repertoires in COVID-19. Some clones are missing from TCRdb's copy, which holds only in-frame ones; the method was immunoSEQ multiplex PCR. This sample has around 700,000 clones, with over 80% found just once. The CDR3 runs to 16 residues. Germline assignment: CDR1 LNHNV and CDR2 YYDKDF (reference sequence). Trimming removed 1 base from V and 4 bases from J, with 16 bases in between. This chain connects TRBV15 to TRBJ1-2; no firm D call. Sequenced sample: peripheral blood. The source is a woman between 18 and 29 years old with acute or convalescent COVID-19. The CDR3 DNA follows: TGTGCCACCAGCAGAGCCCGCCCCGAGGCGATCTATGGCTACACCTTC. It specifies CATSRARPEAIYGYTF.